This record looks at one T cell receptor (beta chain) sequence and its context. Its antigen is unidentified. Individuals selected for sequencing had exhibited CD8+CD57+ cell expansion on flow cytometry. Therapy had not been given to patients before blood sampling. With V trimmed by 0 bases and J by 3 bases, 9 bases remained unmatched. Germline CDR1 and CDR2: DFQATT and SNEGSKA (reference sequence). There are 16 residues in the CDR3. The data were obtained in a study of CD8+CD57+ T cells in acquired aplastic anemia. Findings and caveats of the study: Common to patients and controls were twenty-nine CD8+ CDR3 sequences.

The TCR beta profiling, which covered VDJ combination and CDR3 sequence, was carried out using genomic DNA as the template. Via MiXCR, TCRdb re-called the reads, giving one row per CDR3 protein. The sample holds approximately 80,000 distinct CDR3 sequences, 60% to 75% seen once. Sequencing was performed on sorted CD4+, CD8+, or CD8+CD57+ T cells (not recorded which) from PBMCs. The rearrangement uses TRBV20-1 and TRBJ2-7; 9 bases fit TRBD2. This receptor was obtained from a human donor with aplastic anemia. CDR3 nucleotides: TGCAGTGCTAGAGATACCCTAGCGGGAAGCGACTACGAGCAGTACTTC. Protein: CSARDTLAGSDYEQYF.